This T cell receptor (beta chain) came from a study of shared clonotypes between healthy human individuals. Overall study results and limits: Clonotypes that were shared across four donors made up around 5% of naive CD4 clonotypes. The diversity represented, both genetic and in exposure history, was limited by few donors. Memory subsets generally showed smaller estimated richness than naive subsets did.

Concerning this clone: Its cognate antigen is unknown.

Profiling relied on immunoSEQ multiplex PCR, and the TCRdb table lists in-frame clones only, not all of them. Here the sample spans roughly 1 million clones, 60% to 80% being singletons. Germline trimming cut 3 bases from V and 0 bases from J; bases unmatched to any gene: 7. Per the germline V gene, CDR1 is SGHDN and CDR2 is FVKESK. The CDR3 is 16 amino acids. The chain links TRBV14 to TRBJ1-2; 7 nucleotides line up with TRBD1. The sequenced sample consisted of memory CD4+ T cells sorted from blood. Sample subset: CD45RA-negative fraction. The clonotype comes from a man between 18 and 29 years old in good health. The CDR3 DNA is TGTGCCAGCAGCCACCCGGGACAGCAAGCTAACTATGGCTACACCTTC. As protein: CASSHPGQQANYGYTF.